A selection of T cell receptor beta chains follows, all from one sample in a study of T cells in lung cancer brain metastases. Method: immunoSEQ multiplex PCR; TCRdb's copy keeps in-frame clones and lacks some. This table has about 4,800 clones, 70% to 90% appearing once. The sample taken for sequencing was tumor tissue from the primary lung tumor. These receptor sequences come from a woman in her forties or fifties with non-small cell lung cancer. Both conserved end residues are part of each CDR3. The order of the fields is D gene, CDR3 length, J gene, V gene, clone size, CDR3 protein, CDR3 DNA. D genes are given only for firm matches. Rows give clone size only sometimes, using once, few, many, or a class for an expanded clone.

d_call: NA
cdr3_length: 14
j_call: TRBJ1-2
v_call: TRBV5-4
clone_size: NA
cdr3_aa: CASSTITGLDGYTF
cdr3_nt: TGTGCCAGCAGCACCATAACAGGGCTCGATGGCTACACCTTC

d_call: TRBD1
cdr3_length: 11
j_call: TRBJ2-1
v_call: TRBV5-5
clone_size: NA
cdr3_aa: CASSRDRRQFF
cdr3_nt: TGTGCCAGCAGCCGGGACAGGAGGCAGTTCTTC

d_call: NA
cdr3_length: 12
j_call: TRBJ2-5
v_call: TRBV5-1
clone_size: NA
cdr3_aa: CASSLVGETQYF
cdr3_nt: TGCGCCAGCAGCTTGGTAGGAGAGACCCAGTACTTC

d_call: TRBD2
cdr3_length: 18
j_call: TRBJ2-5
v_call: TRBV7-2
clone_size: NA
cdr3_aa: CASSLGPPTSARLTTQYF
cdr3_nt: TGTGCCAGCAGCTTAGGTCCCCCAACTAGCGCCCGCCTTACGACCCAGTACTTC

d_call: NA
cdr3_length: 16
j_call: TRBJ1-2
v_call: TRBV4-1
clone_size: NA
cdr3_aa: CASRRSSGLANYGYTF
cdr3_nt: TGCGCCAGCAGGCGAAGCTCAGGGTTGGCAAACTATGGCTACACCTTC

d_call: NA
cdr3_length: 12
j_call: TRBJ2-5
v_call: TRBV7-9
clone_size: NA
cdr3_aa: CASSFAEETQYF
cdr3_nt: TGTGCCAGCAGCTTCGCAGAAGAGACCCAGTACTTC

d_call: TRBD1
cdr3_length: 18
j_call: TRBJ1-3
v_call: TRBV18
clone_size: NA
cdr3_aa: CASSHKAPGQGSGNTIYF
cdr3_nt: TGTGCCAGCTCACATAAAGCACCGGGACAGGGCTCTGGAAACACCATATATTTT

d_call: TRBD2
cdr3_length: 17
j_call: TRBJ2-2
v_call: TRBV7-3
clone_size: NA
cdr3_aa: CASSLVAGGGATGELFF
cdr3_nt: TGTGCCAGCAGCTTAGTAGCGGGAGGAGGTGCCACCGGGGAGCTGTTTTTT

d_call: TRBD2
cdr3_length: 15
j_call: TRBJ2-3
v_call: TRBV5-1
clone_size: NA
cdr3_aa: CASSLVAGGTDTQYF
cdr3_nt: TGCGCCAGCAGCTTGGTCGCGGGGGGCACAGATACGCAGTATTTT

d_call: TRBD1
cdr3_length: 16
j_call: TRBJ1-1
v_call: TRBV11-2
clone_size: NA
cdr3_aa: CASSLETGRSWTEAFF
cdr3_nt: TGTGCCAGCAGCCTAGAGACAGGGAGGTCTTGGACTGAAGCTTTCTTT

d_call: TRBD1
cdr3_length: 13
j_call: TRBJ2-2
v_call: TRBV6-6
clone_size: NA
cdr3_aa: CASRPQGVGELFF
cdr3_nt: TGTGCCAGCAGACCTCAGGGGGTAGGGGAGCTGTTTTTT

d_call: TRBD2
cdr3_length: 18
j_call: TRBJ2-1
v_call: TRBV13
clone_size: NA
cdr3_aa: CASSSLTTSGRAHNEQFF
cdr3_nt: TGTGCCAGCAGCTCCTTGACCACTAGCGGGAGGGCCCACAATGAGCAGTTCTTC

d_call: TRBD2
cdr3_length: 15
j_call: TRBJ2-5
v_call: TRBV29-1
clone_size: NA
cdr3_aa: CSGGISGLAGETQYF
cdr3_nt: TGCAGCGGAGGAATATCGGGACTAGCAGGGGAGACCCAGTACTTC

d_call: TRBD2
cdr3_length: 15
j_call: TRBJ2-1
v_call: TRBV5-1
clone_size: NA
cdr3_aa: CASSSTSGSYNEQFF
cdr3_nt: TGCGCCAGCAGTTCCACTAGCGGCTCTTACAATGAGCAGTTCTTC

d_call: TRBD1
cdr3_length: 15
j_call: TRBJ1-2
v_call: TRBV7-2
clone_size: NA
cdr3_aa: CASSLGQGVGYGYTF
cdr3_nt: TGTGCCAGCAGCTTGGGACAGGGGGTTGGCTATGGCTACACCTTC

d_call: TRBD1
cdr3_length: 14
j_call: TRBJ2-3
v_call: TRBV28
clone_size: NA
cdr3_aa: CASSPGQGWDTQYF
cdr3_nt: TGTGCCAGCAGTCCTGGACAGGGGTGGGATACGCAGTATTTT

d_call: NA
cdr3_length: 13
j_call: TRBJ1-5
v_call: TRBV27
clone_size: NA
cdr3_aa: CASSFRVHQPQHF
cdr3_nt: TGTGCCAGCAGTTTCCGGGTTCATCAGCCCCAGCATTTT

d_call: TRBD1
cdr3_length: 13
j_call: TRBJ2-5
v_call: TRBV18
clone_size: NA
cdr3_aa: CASSTGYQETQYF
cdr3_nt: TGTGCCAGCTCGACAGGGTACCAAGAGACCCAGTACTTC

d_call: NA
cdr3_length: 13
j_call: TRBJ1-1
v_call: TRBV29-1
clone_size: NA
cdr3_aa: CSGGREVNTEAFF
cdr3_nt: TGCAGCGGGGGAAGGGAGGTGAACACTGAAGCTTTCTTT

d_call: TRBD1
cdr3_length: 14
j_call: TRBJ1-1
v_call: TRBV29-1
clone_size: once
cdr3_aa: CSVYTGAPSTEAFF
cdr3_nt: TGCAGCGTTTATACAGGGGCCCCCAGCACTGAAGCTTTCTTT

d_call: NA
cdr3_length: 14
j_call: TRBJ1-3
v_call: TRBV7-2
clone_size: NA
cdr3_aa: CASSLSGQGNTIYF
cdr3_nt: TGTGCCAGCAGCCTCAGCGGACAGGGAAACACCATATATTTT

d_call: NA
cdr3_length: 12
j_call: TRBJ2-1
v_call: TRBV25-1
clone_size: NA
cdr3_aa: CASSELSREQFF
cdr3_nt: TGTGCCAGCAGTGAATTGAGTCGTGAACAGTTCTTC

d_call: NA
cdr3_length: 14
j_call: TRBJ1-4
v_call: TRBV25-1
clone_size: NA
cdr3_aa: CASSEYGLNEKLFF
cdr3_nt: TGTGCCAGCAGTGAATATGGACTTAATGAAAAACTGTTTTTT

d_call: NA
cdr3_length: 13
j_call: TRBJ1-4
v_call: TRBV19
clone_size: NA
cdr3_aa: CASSSWTNEKLFF
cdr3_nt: TGTGCCAGTAGCTCCTGGACTAATGAAAAACTGTTTTTT

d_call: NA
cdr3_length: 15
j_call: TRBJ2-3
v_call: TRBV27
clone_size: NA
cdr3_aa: CASSDPGESTDTQYF
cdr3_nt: TGTGCCAGCAGTGACCCGGGTGAAAGCACAGATACGCAGTATTTT

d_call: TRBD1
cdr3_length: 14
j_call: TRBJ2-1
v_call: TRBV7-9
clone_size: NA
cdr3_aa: CASDVSDRASEQFF
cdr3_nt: TGTGCCAGTGATGTTTCGGACAGGGCTTCTGAGCAGTTCTTC

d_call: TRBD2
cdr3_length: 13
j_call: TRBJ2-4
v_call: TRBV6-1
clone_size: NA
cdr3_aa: CATILAGGDIQYF
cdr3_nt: TGTGCCACCATACTAGCGGGAGGTGACATTCAGTACTTC

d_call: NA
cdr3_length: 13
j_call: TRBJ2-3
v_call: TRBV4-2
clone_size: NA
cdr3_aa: CASSRGLTDTQYF
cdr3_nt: TGTGCCAGCAGCCGGGGGCTTACAGATACGCAGTATTTT

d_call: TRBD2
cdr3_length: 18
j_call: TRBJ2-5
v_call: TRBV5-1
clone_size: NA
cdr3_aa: CASSISNRLATYQETQYF
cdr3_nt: TGCGCCAGCAGCATATCCAATAGACTAGCGACGTACCAAGAGACCCAGTACTTC

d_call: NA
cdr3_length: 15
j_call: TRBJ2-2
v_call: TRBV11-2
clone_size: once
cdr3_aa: CASSFLPMNTGELFF
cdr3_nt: TGTGCCAGCAGCTTTTTACCGATGAACACCGGGGAGCTGTTTTTT

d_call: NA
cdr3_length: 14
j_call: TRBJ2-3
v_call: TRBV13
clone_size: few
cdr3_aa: CASSEGGRGDTQYF
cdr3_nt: TGTGCCAGCAGCGAAGGGGGAAGAGGGGATACGCAGTATTTT

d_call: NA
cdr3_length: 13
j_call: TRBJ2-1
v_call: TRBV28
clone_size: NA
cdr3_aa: CASSERTVNEQFF
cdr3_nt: TGTGCCAGCAGTGAAAGGACCGTCAATGAGCAGTTCTTC

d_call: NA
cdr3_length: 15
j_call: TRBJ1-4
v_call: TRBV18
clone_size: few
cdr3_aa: CASSPSAGEGEKLFF
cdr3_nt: TGTGCCAGCTCACCAAGCGCAGGGGAGGGTGAAAAACTGTTTTTT

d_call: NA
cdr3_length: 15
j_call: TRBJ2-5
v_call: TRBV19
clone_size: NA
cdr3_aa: CASSIRYGSQETQYF
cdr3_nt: TGTGCCAGTAGTATACGCTACGGGAGTCAAGAGACCCAGTACTTC

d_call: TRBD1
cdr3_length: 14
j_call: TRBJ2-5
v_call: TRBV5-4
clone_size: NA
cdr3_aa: CASSLQGAGETQYF
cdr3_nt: TGTGCCAGCAGCCTACAGGGGGCCGGGGAGACCCAGTACTTC

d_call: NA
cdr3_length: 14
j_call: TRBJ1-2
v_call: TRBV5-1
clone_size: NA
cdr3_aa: CASSLEPNYYGYTF
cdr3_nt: TGCGCCAGCAGCTTGGAGCCCAACTACTATGGCTACACCTTC

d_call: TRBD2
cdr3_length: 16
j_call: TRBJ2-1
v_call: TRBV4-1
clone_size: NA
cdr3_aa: CASSQDRSGRVYEQFF
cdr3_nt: TGCGCCAGCAGCCAAGATCGTAGCGGGAGGGTTTATGAGCAGTTCTTC

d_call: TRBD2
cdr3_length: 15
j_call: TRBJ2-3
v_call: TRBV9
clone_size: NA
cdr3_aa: CASRQSGTGTDTQYF
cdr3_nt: TGTGCCAGCAGGCAGAGCGGGACGGGGACAGATACGCAGTATTTT

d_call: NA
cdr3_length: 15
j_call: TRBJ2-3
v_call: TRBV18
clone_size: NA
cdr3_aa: CATKGGPTSTDTQYF
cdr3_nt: TGTGCCACCAAGGGGGGACCTACTAGCACAGATACGCAGTATTTT

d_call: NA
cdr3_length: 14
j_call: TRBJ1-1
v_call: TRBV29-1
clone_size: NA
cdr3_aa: CSGTPSYRATEAFF
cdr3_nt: TGCAGCGGTACACCTTCTTACAGGGCTACTGAAGCTTTCTTT

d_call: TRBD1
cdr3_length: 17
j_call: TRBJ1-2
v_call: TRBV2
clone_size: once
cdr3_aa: CASSVFNSGQGVHGYTF
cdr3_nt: TGTGCCAGCAGTGTTTTTAATAGCGGACAGGGGGTTCACGGCTACACCTTC

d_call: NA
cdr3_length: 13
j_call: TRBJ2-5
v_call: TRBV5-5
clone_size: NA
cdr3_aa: CASSLGGQETQYF
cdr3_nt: TGTGCCAGCAGCTTGGGAGGGCAAGAGACCCAGTACTTC

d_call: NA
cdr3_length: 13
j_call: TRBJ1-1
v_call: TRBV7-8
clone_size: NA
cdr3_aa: CASSLEWATEAFF
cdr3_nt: TGTGCCAGCAGCTTAGAATGGGCCACTGAAGCTTTCTTT

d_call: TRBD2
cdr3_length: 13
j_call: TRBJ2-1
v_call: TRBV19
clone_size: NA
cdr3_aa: CATTAGDYNEQFF
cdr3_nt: TGTGCCACAACAGCGGGAGACTACAATGAGCAGTTCTTC

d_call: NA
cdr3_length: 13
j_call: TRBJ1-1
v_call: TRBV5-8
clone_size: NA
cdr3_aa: CASSLILGTEAFF
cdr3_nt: TGTGCCAGCAGCCTCATCTTAGGCACTGAAGCTTTCTTT

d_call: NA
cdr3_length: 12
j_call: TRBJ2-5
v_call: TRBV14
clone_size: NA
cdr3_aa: CASSQDWETQYF
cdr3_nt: TGTGCCAGCAGCCAAGATTGGGAGACCCAGTACTTC

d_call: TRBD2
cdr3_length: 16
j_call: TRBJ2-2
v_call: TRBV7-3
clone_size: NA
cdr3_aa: CASSQTAGGLTGELFF
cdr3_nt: TGTGCCAGCAGCCAAACAGCGGGAGGGCTAACCGGGGAGCTGTTTTTT

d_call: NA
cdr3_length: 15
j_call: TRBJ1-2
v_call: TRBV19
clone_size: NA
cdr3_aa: CASSIFRHLNYGYTF
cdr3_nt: TGTGCCAGTAGTATCTTCCGGCATCTTAACTATGGCTACACCTTC

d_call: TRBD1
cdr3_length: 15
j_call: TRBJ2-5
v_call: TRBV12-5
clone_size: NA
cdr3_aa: CASGAGTGVGETQYF
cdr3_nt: TGTGCTAGTGGGGCCGGGACAGGGGTAGGGGAGACCCAGTACTTC

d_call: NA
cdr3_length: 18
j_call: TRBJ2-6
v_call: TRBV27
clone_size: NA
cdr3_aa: CASSRLVKTASGANVLTF
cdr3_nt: TGTGCCAGCAGTAGACTGGTCAAGACTGCGTCTGGGGCCAACGTCCTGACTTTC

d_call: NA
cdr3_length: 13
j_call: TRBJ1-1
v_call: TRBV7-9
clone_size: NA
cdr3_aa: CASSFQGFAEAFF
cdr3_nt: TGTGCCAGCAGCTTCCAGGGGTTCGCTGAAGCTTTCTTT

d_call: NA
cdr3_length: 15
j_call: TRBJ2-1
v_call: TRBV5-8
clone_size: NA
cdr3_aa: CASSPGDSRYNEQFF
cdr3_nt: TGTGCCAGCAGCCCGGGGGACTCACGATACAATGAGCAGTTCTTC

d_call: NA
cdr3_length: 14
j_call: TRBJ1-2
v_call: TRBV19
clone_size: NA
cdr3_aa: CASSQAIGPLGYTF
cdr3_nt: TGTGCCAGTAGTCAAGCAATAGGGCCCCTTGGCTACACCTTC

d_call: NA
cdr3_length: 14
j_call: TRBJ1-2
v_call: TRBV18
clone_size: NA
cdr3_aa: CASSANPGLNGYTF
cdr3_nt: TGTGCCAGCTCAGCAAATCCGGGACTGAATGGCTACACCTTC